Below are 3 T cell receptor beta chains sequenced from a single sample in a study of early T cells in non-severe SARS-CoV-2 infection. One entry per CDR3 protein, called by TCRdb with MiXCR from the 5' RACE reads. The sample shows roughly 75,000 distinct CDR3 sequences, about 9.6% of them seen only once. Sequenced sample: whole blood. These receptors were obtained from an adult who was a healthcare worker with PCR-confirmed SARS-CoV-2 infection or an uninfected control (not recorded which).

This clonotype was recorded a few times. The chain recombines TRBV7-9 with TRBJ1-1; D gene unclear. Trimming cost V 6 bases and J 0 bases, with 11 bases left between them. This CDR3 has 14 residues. The V gene's germline CDR1 is SEHNR and CDR2 FQNEAQ (reference sequence). The CDR3, as DNA: TGTGCCAGCAGTACGGGTAGTGTGAACACTGAAGCTTTCTTT. The encoded protein is CASSTGSVNTEAFF.

In this sample, this clonotype turned up many times. V usage is TRBV5-1 and J usage is TRBJ2-3; D unclear. In germline, CDR1 is SGHRS, CDR2 YFSETQ. V dropped 4 bases and J dropped 0 bases, with 15 bases sitting between them. The CDR3 has 16 residues. CDR3 coding DNA: TGCGCCAGCAGCCCCCAGGCGTTAACTAGCACAGATACGCAGTATTTT. Translated: CASSPQALTSTDTQYF.

A note on this clonotype: A read error may explain this, as a much larger clone is one base away. This likely comes from a read error, as the CDR3 has no conserved phenylalanine or tryptophan at its end. The chain recombines TRBV20-1 with TRBJ2-3, with D possibly being TRBD2 (6 bases). Germline CDR1 DFQATT, CDR2 SNEGSKA (reference sequence). Trimming took off 5 bases at V and 2 bases at J, with 17 bases between the two ends. The CDR3 contains 15 residues. CDR3 in DNA: TGCAGTGCTCGACGGCAAGCGGGCTACACAGATACGCAGTATTTA. This gives the protein CSARRQAGYTDTQYL.